This T cell receptor beta chain was captured by sequencing in a study of Tregs in tolerant kidney transplant recipients. Sequencing was performed with immunoSEQ multiplex PCR; in TCRdb, only in-frame clones are kept and a portion is missing. This sample carries 75,000 to 100,000 clones, 80% to 95% of them seen once, and the ten largest clones take around 1.6%. Recipients received nonmyeloablative bone marrow transplants from related graft donors, with transient mixed chimerism. After removal of 5 bases from V and 3 bases from J, the junction contained 6 bases not matched to a gene. There are 15 residues in the CDR3. Germline loops: CDR1 SGHTA, CDR2 FQGTGA.

Here the sequenced sample was CD4+ T cells from blood (PBMCs), taken 12 months after the transplant. This chain connects TRBV7-3 to TRBJ2-7, with 11 nucleotides matching TRBD2. The TCR was taken from a human patient who received a combined kidney and bone marrow transplant. Some of the T cells may derive from the graft donor. The CDR3 region is CASSPGTSGRYEQYF. CDR3 coding DNA: TGTGCCAGCAGCCCCGGGACTAGCGGACGCTACGAGCAGTACTTC.